The clone carrying this T cell receptor beta chain has a count of ten or more. Its antigen is undetermined. With 5 bases clipped from V and 5 bases from J, the junction kept 6 bases outside the gene matches. This CDR3 is 13 amino acids long. Germline V gives CDR1 SQVTM, CDR2 ANQGSEA. These data belong to a study of response to subunit inactivated influenza vaccine. Study findings and constraints: Authors suggested few new T cells are recruited by each seasonal influenza vaccination.

TCRdb analysed the RT-PCR reads with MiXCR anew, one entry per CDR3 protein. The sample carries about half a million distinct CDR3 sequences, roughly 9.7% recorded once. This rearrangement joins TRBV29-1 to TRBJ1-2; 9 nucleotides agree with TRBD1. The source of this sequence is a man aged 50 to 59 who received an inactivated influenza vaccine. The input for sequencing was PBMCs from blood, taken more than 35 days after vaccination. CDR3 protein: CSVSGQGLYGYTF. The DNA for the CDR3 is TGCAGCGTTTCGGGACAGGGCCTTTATGGCTACACCTTC.